The 9 T cell receptor beta chains listed next were all sequenced from one sample in a study of blood T cell repertoires in COVID-19. Produced via immunoSEQ multiplex PCR; TCRdb's table is partial and in-frame only. The sample lists some 130,000 clones, around 86% seen once, with about 9.9% in the top ten. The sequencing sample was made of peripheral blood. The receptors originated from a man aged 35 to 55 with active or convalescent COVID-19.

The J gene is TRBJ2-3, the V gene TRBV4-3, with unresolved D. Germline CDR1 and CDR2: LGHNA and YSLEER. The ends were cut back, 0 bases at V and 2 bases at J, with 12 bases in the middle. The CDR3 is 16 amino acids. The CDR3 is CASSQDPRRITDTQYF. As DNA, the CDR3 is TGCGCCAGCAGCCAAGACCCCAGGCGAATCACAGATACGCAGTATTTT.

The chain has TRBV6-5 and TRBJ1-2; D is ambiguous. The CDR3 has 14 amino acids. V was clipped by 4 bases and J by 2 bases, with 11 bases between them. Germline values: CDR1 MNHEY, CDR2 SVGAGI. The CDR3 reads CASSLASRNYGYTF. CDR3 DNA sequence: TGTGCCAGCAGTTTAGCGTCGAGAAACTATGGCTACACCTTC.

J is TRBJ1-3 and V is TRBV7-8, with D hard to call. CDR1 SGHVS and CDR2 FQNEAQ come from the germline V gene. V lost 3 bases and J 0 bases, leaving 9 bases between the germline ends. The CDR3 is 15 amino acids. The CDR3 region has the DNA TGTGCCAGCAGCTTCTCGGAGAGCTCTGGAAACACCATATATTTT. Its protein product is CASSFSESSGNTIYF.

The V and J genes are TRBV6-5 and TRBJ1-1; 10 positions match TRBD1. V lost 2 bases, J lost 4 bases, and 1 base stayed unmatched. The germline V gene encodes CDR1 MNHEY and CDR2 SVGAGI. The length of the CDR3 is 14 residues. The CDR3 DNA reads as TGTGCCAGCAGTTACGACAGGGGGCCCACTGAAGCTTTCTTT. Protein: CASSYDRGPTEAFF.

This clone is a singleton in its sample. The CDR3 region is CASSYERRNTGELFF. The CDR3 DNA is TGTGCCAGCAGTTACGAGAGAAGAAACACCGGGGAGCTGTTTTTT. The chain recombines TRBV6-5 with TRBJ2-2; D not resolved. The CDR3 contains 15 residues. The germline CDR1 and CDR2 sequences are MNHEY and SVGAGI. Deletions cut 2 bases from V and 2 bases from J, with 9 bases between.

The chain links TRBV19 to TRBJ2-7; a weak D match, TRBD2 (5 bases). The CDR3 is 16 residues long. Trimming removed 3 bases from V and 9 bases from J, with 24 bases in between. Germline CDR1 and CDR2: LNHDA and SQIVND (reference sequence). CDR3 amino acids: CASSMISGRGTTGQYF. The CDR3 nucleotides read TGTGCCAGTAGTATGATCTCCGGACGGGGTACTACGGGGCAGTACTTC.

The gene calls are TRBV5-6 and TRBJ1-5; 8 nucleotides align to TRBD1. Germline loops: CDR1 SGHDT, CDR2 YYEEEE. Trimming took 0 bases from V and 4 from J; bases not matched to a gene: 6. The length of the CDR3 is 16 residues. The CDR3 reads CASSLVSHRGNQPQHF. The DNA for the CDR3 is TGTGCCAGCAGCTTGGTAAGCCACAGGGGGAATCAGCCCCAGCATTTT.

The chain is built from TRBV6-2 or TRBV6-3 and TRBJ2-1; D may be TRBD1 (6 bases). CDR3 length: 16 amino acids. V was cut by 2 bases and J by 11 bases, with 22 bases left in between. From germline, CDR1 is MNHEY and CDR2 SVGEGT. The CDR3 sequence is CASSYNSARGKAQQFF. Written as DNA, the CDR3 is TGTGCCAGCAGTTACAATTCGGCCAGGGGAAAGGCTCAGCAGTTCTTC.

This clone was seen repeatedly, ten times or more. The chain combines TRBV13 with TRBJ1-6, with 9 bases fitting TRBD1. With V trimmed by 1 base and J by 7 bases, 2 bases remained unmatched. This CDR3 spans 15 amino acids. From germline, CDR1 is PRHDT and CDR2 FYEKMQ (reference sequence). The CDR3 DNA sequence: TGTGCCAGCAGCTTAGAAGGACAGGGGAATTCACCCCTCCACTTT. This encodes CASSLEGQGNSPLHF.